This TCR beta chain was identified during a study of T cells after yellow fever vaccination. About the study: Libraries from low-cell-number fractions were prepared with the SMART-Seq v4 Ultra Low Input RNA kit.

In the case of this clonotype: Its target is not known.

Whole-study results and caveats: Compared with primary, the secondary response was weaker and peaked at day 5, not 15. Abundant bulk-population clonotypes could contaminate the FACS-sorted repertoires.

Trimming took off 7 bases at V and 5 bases at J, with 17 bases between the two ends. Germline-derived CDR1 and CDR2 are SQVTM and ANQGSEA. The CDR3 sequence is 14 residues long. Universal primer sites and UMIs were introduced during 5'RACE template-switching synthesis of TCR cDNA. TCRdb independently ran MiXCR on the 5' RACE reads; one entry per CDR3 protein. The sample shows tens of thousands of distinct CDR3 sequences, more than 5.5% of them seen only once. The receptor was isolated from a man between 18 and 29 years old who received the YFV17D yellow fever vaccine. The chain employs TRBV29-1 and TRBJ2-2; D possibly corresponds to TRBD1 (6 bases). The sequences come from CD8+ T cells sorted from PBMCs, collected less than 6 days after the first yellow fever vaccination. The CDR3 protein is CSALTGTITGELFF. The CDR3 DNA is TGCAGCGCGCTTACCGGGACAATAACCGGGGAGCTGTTTTTT.